This entry concerns a single TCR beta chain. This sample is drawn from a study of blood T cell repertoires in COVID-19. Study at large: Whether acute or convalescent, the COVID-19 samples came from the United States, Italy and Spain.

This CDR3 has 18 residues. V shed 3 bases and J 6 bases; nucleotides not matched to a gene: 14. The V gene's germline CDR1 is SNHLY and CDR2 FYNNEI. Repertoires were generated with immunoSEQ multiplex PCR, while TCRdb's copy carries only in-frame clones and drops some. Of a few hundred thousand clones in the sample, approximately 83% were seen once. Across over 20 US areas, participants ranged in age from 18 to 89 years. The chain couples TRBV2 to TRBJ2-1, with 10 bases fitting TRBD1. The receptor was derived from a young man who had recovered from COVID-19. Sequenced material: PBMCs or T cells enriched from blood (not recorded which). The CDR3, as DNA: TGTGCCAGCAGTGAGGGGACAGGGGCCCGGGGGGGGCTCAATGAGCAGTTCTTC. Its protein product is CASSEGTGARGGLNEQFF.